This T cell receptor (beta chain) was captured by sequencing in a study of blood T cell repertoires in COVID-19. Study-level information: T cells, B-cell-depleted T cells, or PBMCs provided the cDNA or gDNA that served as material.

In the original processing: Estimation of nucleated cell counts relied on the amplification of reference gene primers. Assay: immunoSEQ multiplex PCR; the TCRdb copy retains only in-frame clones and omits some. V, J and clone size are taken as reported in that table, and D and trimming were inferred from the DNA itself. The table lists 95,000 to 150,000 clones, 85% of them singletons, with 3% to 5% in the top ten. V lost 4 bases and J 5 bases, leaving 15 bases between the germline ends. In germline, CDR1 is SQVTM, CDR2 ANQGSEA. The CDR3 runs 14 residues. This clone came up a few times. The chain combines TRBV29-1 with TRBJ1-5, with a weak D call TRBD1 (6 bases). This clonotype originated in a man aged 60 to 69 with acute or convalescent COVID-19. The material sequenced was peripheral blood. In nucleotides, the CDR3 is TGCAGCGTTGCCCCCCAGGGGAAGGATCAGCCCCAGCATTTT. This gives the protein CSVAPQGKDQPQHF.